The 11 T cell receptor beta chains given below trace back to one sample, sequenced in a study of T cells after yellow fever vaccination. TCRdb fed the 5' RACE reads into MiXCR, producing one record per CDR3 protein. The sample consists of about 45,000 distinct CDR3 sequences, approximately 6.3% of them appearing once. Sequenced here: CD8+ T cells not binding an NS4B(214-222) dextramer, sorted from PBMCs, sampled 45 days after the yellow fever booster vaccination. Every receptor here comes from a man in his thirties or forties who received the YFV17D yellow fever vaccine.

J is TRBJ2-1 and V is TRBV20-1; 7 nucleotides agree with TRBD2. The length of the CDR3 is 14 residues. CDR1 and CDR2 (germline): DFQATT, SNEGSKA (reference sequence). V shed 4 bases, J shed 1 base, and the junction held 4 bases outside the gene matches. CDR3 DNA: TGCAGTGCTATGGGGGGGAGTTCCTACAATGAGCAGTTCTTC. It codes for CSAMGGSSYNEQFF.

This clonotype showed up many times. The rearrangement uses TRBV30 and TRBJ2-1; a possible D gene is TRBD2 (6 bases). There are 14 residues in the CDR3. Germline V CDR1 and CDR2: GTSNPN, SVGIG (reference sequence). Trimming stripped 5 bases from V and 10 bases from J, with 21 bases between. The CDR3 DNA sequence: TGTGCCTGGGGAGGGAATTTCGGGACTCAAGAGCAGTTCTTC. Its protein is CAWGGNFGTQEQFF.

This clonotype occurred many times. The chain has TRBV29-1 and TRBJ2-7, with TRBD1 matching 8 bases. The CDR3 is made up of 14 amino acids. With 1 base clipped from V and 3 bases from J, the junction kept 5 bases outside the gene matches. Looked up from germline, CDR1 is SQVTM and CDR2 is ANQGSEA. The CDR3 here is CSVEGGTGHYEQYF. CDR3 nucleotides: TGCAGCGTTGAAGGGGGGACAGGTCACTACGAGCAGTACTTC.

This clonotype has a count of ten or more. The V and J genes are TRBV10-2 and TRBJ2-1; D is possibly TRBD2 (5 bases). The CDR3 loop spans 12 amino acids. The germline V gene has CDR1 WSHSY and CDR2 SAAADI. Trimming removed 7 bases at V and 7 bases at J, with 11 bases between. CDR3 sequence (DNA): TGCGCCAGCAAAGGAGGCGGGAATGAGCAGTTCTTC. This translates into CASKGGGNEQFF.

The sample holds many counts of this clonotype. The chain couples TRBV5-1 to TRBJ2-7; possibly TRBD1 for D (5 bases). The CDR3 is made up of 16 amino acids. Trimming shortened V by 4 bases and J by 0 bases, and 17 bases separated the two germline ends. Germline-derived CDR1 and CDR2 are SGHRS and YFSETQ. CDR3: CASSASSDSSSYEQYF. The CDR3 nucleotides are TGCGCCAGCAGCGCCTCGTCCGACAGCTCCTCCTACGAGCAGTACTTC. Drawing the rest from reference TRBV5-1 and TRBJ2-7, the complete variable domain is KAGVTQTPRYLIKTRGQQVTLSCSPISGHRSVSWYQQTPGQGLQFLFEYFSETQRNKGNFPGRFSGRQFSNSRSEMNVSTLELGDSALYLCASSASSDSSSYEQYFGPGTRLTVT.

This clonotype was seen at least ten times. The chain combines TRBV19 with TRBJ2-1, with 8 bases matching TRBD1. CDR1 LNHDA and CDR2 SQIVND come from the germline V gene (reference sequence). The CDR3 totals 15 residues. J was trimmed by 8 bases and V by 8 bases; bases with no gene match: 14. The CDR3 nucleotides are TGTGCCAGTCAGGATACCTGGACAGGGTCTTATGAGCAGTTCTTC. Protein sequence: CASQDTWTGSYEQFF.

This clonotype was detected many times. This chain uses TRBV21-1 with TRBJ2-5; the D call in the table, TRBD2, was not verified against the DNA. TRBV21-1 is shown as a pseudogene. The CDR3 spans 19 residues. CDR3 region: CASSKGDGEALGSQETQYF. For the CDR3, the DNA is TGTGCCAGCAGCAAAGGAGACGGGGAGGCCCTGGGTTCTCAAGAGACCCAGTACTTC.

Many counts were recorded for this clonotype. The chain joins TRBV29-1 to TRBJ2-1; unclear D gene. V shed 3 bases and J shed 3 bases, with 6 bases lying between them. Germline V gene sequence: CDR1 SQVTM, CDR2 ANQGSEA. CDR3 size: 12 residues. In DNA form, the CDR3 reads TGCAGCGTTGAGGGCCACTACAATGAGCAGTTCTTC. Its protein is CSVEGHYNEQFF.

This clonotype was found many times. This chain connects TRBV12-3 or TRBV12-4 to TRBJ2-5; perhaps D is TRBD1 or TRBD2 (5 bases each). Trimming stripped 5 bases from V and 6 bases from J, with 19 bases between. This CDR3 comprises 15 residues. The chain's CDR3 is CASSHGTQSGQTQYF. DNA of the CDR3: TGTGCCAGCAGTCACGGGACCCAGTCAGGACAGACCCAGTACTTC.

This clonotype was counted at least ten times. The CDR3 region is CASSSPGLVGNEQFF. The CDR3 DNA reads TGCGCCAGCAGCTCCCCGGGACTAGTCGGCAATGAGCAGTTCTTC. J is TRBJ2-1 and V is TRBV5-1; 8 bases align to TRBD2. V shed 3 bases, J shed 6 bases, and the junction held 8 bases outside the gene matches. The CDR3 length is 15 residues. Germline V gives CDR1 SGHRS, CDR2 YFSETQ.

This clonotype came up many times. The chain combines TRBV27 with TRBJ2-5, with 12 bases that match TRBD2. V shed 6 bases and J 5 bases; nucleotides not matched to a gene: 7. CDR1 and CDR2 from the germline V gene are MNHEY and SMNVEV (reference sequence). CDR3 size: 15 residues. The CDR3 coding sequence is TGTGCCAGCAGGACTAGCGGGAGCATTTATGAGACCCAGTACTTC. Translated: CASRTSGSIYETQYF.